Described below is a single T cell receptor beta chain sequence and its context. Its antigen is undetermined. This entry comes from a study of cytomegalovirus exposure and HLA in healthy donors. General study results and limits: Productive status was seen about 87% or about 30% of the time for most TCR beta V segments in an earlier analysis.

The study ran its PCR with 60 Vbeta and 13 Jbeta primers. TCRdb's copy holds only in-frame clones and misses some; the assay was immunoSEQ multiplex PCR. The data contain 200,000 to 250,000 clones, about 89% of them singletons. The CDR3 has 14 residues. V lost 2 bases to trimming and J lost 7 bases, with 11 bases between them. CDR1 is SNHLY and CDR2 is FYNNEI in the germline V gene. The sequenced sample consisted of PBMCs. This sequence was found in a young woman in good health and CMV-seronegative. The chain joins TRBV2 to TRBJ2-2; tentative D call: TRBD1 (5 bases). In nucleotides, the CDR3 is TGTGCCAGCAGTGAACAGGGTAGAAGCGGGGAGCTGTTTTTT. It codes for CASSEQGRSGELFF.